This T cell receptor (beta chain) is from a study of CD8+ T cells in alopecia areata. About the study: Using the percentage of affected scalp area, treated patients' severity was scored.

Sequencing relied on a cDNA template that was reverse transcribed from extracted RNA. Sequencing used immunoSEQ multiplex PCR; TCRdb keeps in-frame clones, though not all of them. The sample contains fewer than 250,000 clones, 60% of which appear only once. The sample holds many counts of this clone. Specified treatment: oral pan-JAK inhibitor, 5-10 mg twice daily. The material was CD4+ T cells sorted from blood, obtained at week 24, from a patient treated with tofacitinib. This TCR came from a human donor with alopecia areata.

The CDR3 sequence is CASKGEAAYTEAFF. CDR3 DNA sequence: TGTGCCAGCAAGGGAGAGGCGGCATACACTGAAGCTTTCTTT. V gene TRBV6-5 combines with J gene TRBJ1-1; the D is unclear. The CDR3 consists of 14 residues. Per germline, CDR1 MNHEY and CDR2 SVGAGI. Deletions cut 7 bases from V and 3 bases from J, with 15 bases between.